This T cell receptor beta chain appears in the sequencing data of a study of CD8 T cells in ankylosing spondylitis. Findings of the study overall: Among TCR beta sequences, a motif of eight highly homologous variants appeared characteristic of ankylosing spondylitis blood.

Worth noting for this clonotype: The antigen is unknown.

TCRdb called the 5' RACE reads again in MiXCR, with one record for every CDR3 protein. The data contain some 800,000 distinct CDR3 sequences, around 11% of them seen just once; the ten biggest clones take up roughly 0.51%. The V and J ends lost 2 bases and 8 bases respectively, with 14 bases between them. There are 14 residues in the CDR3. The V gene's germline CDR1 is SGHTA and CDR2 FQGNSA. This receptor was obtained from a male donor with ankylosing spondylitis. The V call is TRBV7-2, the J call TRBJ2-3; no firm D call. The material sequenced was blood, either unsorted or a sorted T cell fraction (not recorded which). The CDR3 is CASSLLGLRGTQYF. For the CDR3, the DNA is TGTGCCAGCAGCTTATTGGGTCTCAGAGGTACGCAGTATTTT. Looking up the rest from reference TRBV7-2 and TRBJ2-3 gives the full variable domain: GAGVSQSPSNKVTEKGKDVELRCDPISGHTALYWYRQSLGQGLEFLIYFQGNSAPDKSGLPSDRFSAERTGGSVSTLTIQRTQQEDSAVYLCASSLLGLRGTQYFGPGTRLTVL.